In this sample, the clone carrying this T cell receptor beta chain turned up many times. Its antigen is undetermined. This sample was taken from a study of neurological immune-mediated disorders. Study-wide results and limits: The phylogenetic placement of 18 of 34 multiple sclerosis patients' repertoires in one related-CDR3 cluster constitutes a possible signature.

V lost 2 bases and J lost 2, with 17 bases in between. In germline, CDR1 is KGHDR, CDR2 SFDVKD. CDR3 length: 17 amino acids. The starting material, 2 million PBMCs stored at -80 C, gave rise to the unsorted libraries. In every sequencing run, more than 180 million TCR-beta sequences were generated from 15-18 subjects. TCRdb fed the 5' RACE reads into MiXCR, producing one record per CDR3 protein. Among approximately 66,000 distinct CDR3 sequences listed, less than 5.5% were seen once. This rearrangement joins TRBV24-1 to TRBJ1-2; D unclear. Sequencing was done on a sample of PBMCs. The receptor was isolated from a man in his thirties or forties with multiple sclerosis. CDR3 coding DNA: TGTGCCACCAGTGATTGGGTTGTGGGCAGAACGAACTATGGCTACACCTTC. Its protein product is CATSDWVVGRTNYGYTF.